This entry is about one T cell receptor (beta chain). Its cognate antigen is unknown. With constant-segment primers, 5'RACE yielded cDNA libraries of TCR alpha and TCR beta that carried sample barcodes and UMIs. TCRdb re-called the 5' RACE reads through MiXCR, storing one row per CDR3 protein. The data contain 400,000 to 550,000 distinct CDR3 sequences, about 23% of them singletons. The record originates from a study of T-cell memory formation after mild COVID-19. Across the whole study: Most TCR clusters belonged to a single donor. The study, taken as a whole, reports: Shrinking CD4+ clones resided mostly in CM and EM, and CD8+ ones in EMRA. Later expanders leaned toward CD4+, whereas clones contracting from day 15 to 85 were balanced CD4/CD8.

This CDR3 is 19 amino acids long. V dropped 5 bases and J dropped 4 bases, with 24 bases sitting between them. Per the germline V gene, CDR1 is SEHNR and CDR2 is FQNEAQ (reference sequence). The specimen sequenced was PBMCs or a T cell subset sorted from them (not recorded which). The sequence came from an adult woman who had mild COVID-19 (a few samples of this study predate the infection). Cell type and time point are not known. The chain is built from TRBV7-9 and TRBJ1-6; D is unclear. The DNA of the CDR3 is TGTGCCAGCAGCGACCCGATACCAACCCAAAGCTCATATAATTCACCCCTCCACTTT. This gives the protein CASSDPIPTQSSYNSPLHF.